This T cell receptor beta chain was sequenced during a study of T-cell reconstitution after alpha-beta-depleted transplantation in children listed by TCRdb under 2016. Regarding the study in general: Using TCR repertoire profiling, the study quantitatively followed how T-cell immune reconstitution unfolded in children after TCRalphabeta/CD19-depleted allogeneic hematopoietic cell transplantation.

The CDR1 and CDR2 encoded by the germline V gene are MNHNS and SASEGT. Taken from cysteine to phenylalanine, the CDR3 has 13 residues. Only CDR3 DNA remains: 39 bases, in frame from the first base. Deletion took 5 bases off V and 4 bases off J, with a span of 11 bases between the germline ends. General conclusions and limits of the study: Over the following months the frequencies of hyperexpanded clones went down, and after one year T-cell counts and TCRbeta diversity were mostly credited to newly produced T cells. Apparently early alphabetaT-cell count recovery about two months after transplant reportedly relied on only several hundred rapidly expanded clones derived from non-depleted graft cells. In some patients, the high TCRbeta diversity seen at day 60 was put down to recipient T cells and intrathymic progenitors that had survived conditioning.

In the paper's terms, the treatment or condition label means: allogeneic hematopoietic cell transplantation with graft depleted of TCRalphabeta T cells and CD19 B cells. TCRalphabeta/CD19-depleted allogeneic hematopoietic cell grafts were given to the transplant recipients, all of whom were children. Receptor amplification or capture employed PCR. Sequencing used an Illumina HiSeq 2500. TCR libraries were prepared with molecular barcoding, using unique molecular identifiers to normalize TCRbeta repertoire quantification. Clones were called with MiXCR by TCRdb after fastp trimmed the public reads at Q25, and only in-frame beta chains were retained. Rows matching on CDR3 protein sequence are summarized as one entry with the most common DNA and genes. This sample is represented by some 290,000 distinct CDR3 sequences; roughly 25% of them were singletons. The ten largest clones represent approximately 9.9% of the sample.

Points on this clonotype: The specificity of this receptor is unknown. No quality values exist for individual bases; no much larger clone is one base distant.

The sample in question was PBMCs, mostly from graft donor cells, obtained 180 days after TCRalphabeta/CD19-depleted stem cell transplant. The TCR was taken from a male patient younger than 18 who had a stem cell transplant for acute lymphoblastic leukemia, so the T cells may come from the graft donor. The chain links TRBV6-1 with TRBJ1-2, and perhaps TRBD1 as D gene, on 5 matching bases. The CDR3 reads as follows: CASSRPDTYGYTF. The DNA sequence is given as TGTGCCAGCAGTCGCCCGGACACCTATGGCTACACCTTC.